The 4 T cell receptor beta chains reported below all come from one sample, sequenced in a study of T cell repertoires in cytomegalovirus infection. TCRdb reanalysed the reads using MiXCR and keeps one entry per CDR3 protein. The data show hundreds of thousands of distinct CDR3 sequences, roughly 12% seen once. Sequences were obtained from PBMCs. The receptors shown here come from a human donor in good health (CMV status not recorded). Some clones in this sample may be carry-over from other donors' samples.

There are many counts of this clonotype. The chain uses TRBV5-6 and TRBJ2-7; the D gene is possibly TRBD2 (6 bases). The CDR3 length is 14 residues. The germline gives CDR1 SGHDT, CDR2 YYEEEE. V was pared by 1 base and J by 6 bases, with 14 bases between. This CDR3 is CASSLSGGGIEQYF. CDR3 DNA sequence: TGTGCCAGCAGCTTGTCTGGGGGAGGAATCGAGCAGTACTTC.

This clonotype was counted ten times or more. This chain links TRBV7-6 with TRBJ2-3; TRBD1 matches 8 bases. V lost 1 base to trimming and J lost 3 bases; unmatched junction nucleotides: 6. Looked up from germline, CDR1 is SGHVS and CDR2 is FNYEAQ. The CDR3 contains 16 residues. CDR3 DNA sequence: TGTGCCAGCAGCTTAGGAGGTCAGGGGGCGACAGATACGCAGTATTTT. Its protein product is CASSLGGQGATDTQYF.

The chain couples TRBV3-1 to TRBJ2-3; the match to TRBD1 covers 7 bases. Germline values: CDR1 LGHDT, CDR2 YNNKEL (reference sequence). The CDR3 extends over 13 amino acids. V was clipped by 4 bases and J by 10 bases; unmatched bases: 8. CDR3 bases: TGTGCCAGCAGCCCTGCCCGACAGGGTCCGCAGTATTTT. It codes for CASSPARQGPQYF.

The sample holds many counts of this clonotype. The J gene is TRBJ1-1, the V gene TRBV12-3 or TRBV12-4; possibly TRBD1 for D (5 bases). This CDR3 comprises 14 residues. V was clipped by 0 bases and J by 6 bases, with 11 bases between them. CDR3 amino acids: CASSLALGDAEAFF. Written as DNA, the CDR3 is TGTGCCAGCAGTTTAGCCCTCGGGGACGCTGAAGCTTTCTTT.